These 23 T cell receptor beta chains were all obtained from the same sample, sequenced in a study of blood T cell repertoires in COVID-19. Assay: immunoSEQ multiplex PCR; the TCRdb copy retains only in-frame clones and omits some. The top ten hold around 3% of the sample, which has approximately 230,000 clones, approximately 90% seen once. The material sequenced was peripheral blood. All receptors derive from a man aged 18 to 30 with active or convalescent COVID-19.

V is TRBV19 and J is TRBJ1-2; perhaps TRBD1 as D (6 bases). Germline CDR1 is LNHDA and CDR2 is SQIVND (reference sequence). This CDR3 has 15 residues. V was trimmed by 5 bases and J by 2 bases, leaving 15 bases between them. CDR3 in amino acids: CASSVNRDANYGYTF. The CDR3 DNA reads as TGTGCCAGTAGTGTAAACAGGGATGCCAACTATGGCTACACCTTC.

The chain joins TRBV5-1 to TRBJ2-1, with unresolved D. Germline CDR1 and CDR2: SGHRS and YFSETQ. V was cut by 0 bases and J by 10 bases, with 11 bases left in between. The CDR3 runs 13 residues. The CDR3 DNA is TGCGCCAGCAGCTTGGTAACTATTGACGAGCAGTTCTTC. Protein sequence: CASSLVTIDEQFF.

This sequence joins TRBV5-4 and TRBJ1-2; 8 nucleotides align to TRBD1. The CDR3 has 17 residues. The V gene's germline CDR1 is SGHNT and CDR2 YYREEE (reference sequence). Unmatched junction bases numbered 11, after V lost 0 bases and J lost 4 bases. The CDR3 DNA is TGTGCCAGCAGCTTGGTTGGCGGCAGGGGGCTTCTCTATGGCTACACCTTC. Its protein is CASSLVGGRGLLYGYTF. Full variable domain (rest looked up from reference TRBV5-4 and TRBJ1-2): ETGVTQSPTHLIKTRGQQVTLRCSSQSGHNTVSWYQQALGQGPQFIFQYYREEENGRGNFPPRFSGLQFPNYSSELNVNALELDDSALYLCASSLVGGRGLLYGYTFGSGTRLTVV.

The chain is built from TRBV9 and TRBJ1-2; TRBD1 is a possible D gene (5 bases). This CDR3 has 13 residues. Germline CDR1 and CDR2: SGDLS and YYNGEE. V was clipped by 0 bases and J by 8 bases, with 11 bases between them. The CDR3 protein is CASSVGTWTGYTF. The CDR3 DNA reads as TGTGCCAGCAGCGTAGGGACATGGACCGGCTACACCTTC.

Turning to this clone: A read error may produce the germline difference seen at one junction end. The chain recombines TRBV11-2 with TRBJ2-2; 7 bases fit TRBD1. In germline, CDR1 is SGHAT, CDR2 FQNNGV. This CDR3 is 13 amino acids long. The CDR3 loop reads CARGGQNSGELFF. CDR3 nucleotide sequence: TGTGCCAGAGGGGGACAGAACTCCGGGGAGCTGTTTTTT.

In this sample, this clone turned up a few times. This CDR3 reads CASSYSAGNSPLHF. CDR3 DNA: TGTGCCAGCAGTTACTCGGCGGGGAATTCACCCCTCCACTTT. The chain recombines TRBV6-5 with TRBJ1-6, with D unclear. The CDR3 runs to 14 residues. CDR1 and CDR2 (germline): MNHEY, SVGAGI. V gave up 0 bases and J gave up 7 bases, with 7 bases separating them.

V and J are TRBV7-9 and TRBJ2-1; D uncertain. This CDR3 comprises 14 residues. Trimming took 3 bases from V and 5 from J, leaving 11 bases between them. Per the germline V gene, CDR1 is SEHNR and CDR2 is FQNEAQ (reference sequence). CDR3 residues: CASSFSHIDNEQFF. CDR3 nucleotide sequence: TGTGCCAGCAGCTTTAGCCACATTGACAATGAGCAGTTCTTC.

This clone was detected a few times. The CDR3 DNA is TGTGCCAGCAGCCCCCGTATGGGGGAGCTGTTTTTT. Translation gives CASSPRMGELFF. This rearrangement joins TRBV5-4 to TRBJ2-2; D is ambiguous. The V end was cut by 4 bases, the J end by 8 bases, with 9 bases between. This CDR3 has 12 residues. Germline CDR1 reads SGHNT; CDR2 reads YYREEE (reference sequence).

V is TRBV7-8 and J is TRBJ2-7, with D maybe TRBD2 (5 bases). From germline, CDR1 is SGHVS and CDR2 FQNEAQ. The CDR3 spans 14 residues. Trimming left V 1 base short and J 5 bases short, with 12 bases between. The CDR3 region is CASSLGRGLDEQYF. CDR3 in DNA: TGTGCCAGCAGCTTAGGGAGAGGGCTGGACGAGCAGTACTTC.

The CDR3 region is CASRDRGISYNEQFF. The CDR3 DNA reads as TGTGCCAGTCGAGACAGGGGGATCTCCTACAATGAGCAGTTCTTC. The J gene is TRBJ2-1, the V gene TRBV19, with 9 bases fitting TRBD1. Germline lookup yields CDR1 LNHDA and CDR2 SQIVND (reference sequence). The CDR3 totals 15 residues. J gave up 0 bases and V 8 bases, and 5 bases lay outside the gene matches.

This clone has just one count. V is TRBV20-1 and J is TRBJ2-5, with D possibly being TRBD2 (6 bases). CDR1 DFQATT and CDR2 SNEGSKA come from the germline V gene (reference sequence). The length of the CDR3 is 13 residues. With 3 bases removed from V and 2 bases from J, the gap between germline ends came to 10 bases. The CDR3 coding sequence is TGCAGTGCTAGTCGTGGGAGGCAAGAGACCCAGTACTTC. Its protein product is CSASRGRQETQYF.

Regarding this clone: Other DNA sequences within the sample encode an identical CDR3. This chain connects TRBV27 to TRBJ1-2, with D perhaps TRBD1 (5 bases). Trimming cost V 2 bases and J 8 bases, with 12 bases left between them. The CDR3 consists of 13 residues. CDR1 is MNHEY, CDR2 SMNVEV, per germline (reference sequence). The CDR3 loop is CASSLTGGGGYTF. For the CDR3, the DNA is TGTGCCAGCAGTTTAACTGGGGGGGGAGGCTACACCTTC.

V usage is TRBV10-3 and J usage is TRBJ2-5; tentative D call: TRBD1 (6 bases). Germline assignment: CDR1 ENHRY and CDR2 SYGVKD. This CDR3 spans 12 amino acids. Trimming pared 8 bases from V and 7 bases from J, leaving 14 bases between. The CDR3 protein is CAILAEGGTQYF. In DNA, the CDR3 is TGTGCCATCCTAGCCGAAGGGGGGACCCAGTACTTC.

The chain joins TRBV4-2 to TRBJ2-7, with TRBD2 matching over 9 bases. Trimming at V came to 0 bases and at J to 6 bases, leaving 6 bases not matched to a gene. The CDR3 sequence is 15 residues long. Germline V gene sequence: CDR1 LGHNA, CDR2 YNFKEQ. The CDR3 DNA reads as TGTGCCAGCAGCCAAGAGTCGGCGGGAGGGCCCGAGCAGTACTTC. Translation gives CASSQESAGGPEQYF.

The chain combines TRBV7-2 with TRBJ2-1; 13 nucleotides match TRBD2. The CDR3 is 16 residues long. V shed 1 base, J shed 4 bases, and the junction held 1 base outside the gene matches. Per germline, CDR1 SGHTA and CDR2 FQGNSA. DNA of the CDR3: TGTGCCAGCAGCTTAGGACTAGCGGGGGGATACAATGAGCAGTTCTTC. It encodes CASSLGLAGGYNEQFF. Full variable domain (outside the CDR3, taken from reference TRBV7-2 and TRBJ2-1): GAGVSQSPSNKVTEKGKDVELRCDPISGHTALYWYRQSLGQGLEFLIYFQGNSAPDKSGLPSDRFSAERTGGSVSTLTIQRTQQEDSAVYLCASSLGLAGGYNEQFFGPGTRLTVL.

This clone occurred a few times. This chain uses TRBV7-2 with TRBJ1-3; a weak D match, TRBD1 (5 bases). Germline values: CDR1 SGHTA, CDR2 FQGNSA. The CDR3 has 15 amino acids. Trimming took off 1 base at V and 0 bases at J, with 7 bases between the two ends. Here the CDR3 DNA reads TGTGCCAGCAGCTTAGGGGGCAACTCTGGAAACACCATATATTTT. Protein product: CASSLGGNSGNTIYF.

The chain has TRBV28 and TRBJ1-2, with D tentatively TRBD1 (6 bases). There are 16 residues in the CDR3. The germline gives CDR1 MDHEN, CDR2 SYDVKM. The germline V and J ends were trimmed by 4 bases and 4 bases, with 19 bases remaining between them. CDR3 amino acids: CASSSEPGQLSYGYTF. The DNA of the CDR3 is TGTGCCAGCAGTTCCGAACCGGGACAACTTAGCTATGGCTACACCTTC.

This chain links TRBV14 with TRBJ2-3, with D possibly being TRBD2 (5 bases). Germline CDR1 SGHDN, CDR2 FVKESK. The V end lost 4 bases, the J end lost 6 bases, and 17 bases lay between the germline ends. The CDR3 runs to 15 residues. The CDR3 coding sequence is TGTGCCAGCAGCCTCAGATTAGCGAGGGTTGATACGCAGTATTTT. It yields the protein CASSLRLARVDTQYF.

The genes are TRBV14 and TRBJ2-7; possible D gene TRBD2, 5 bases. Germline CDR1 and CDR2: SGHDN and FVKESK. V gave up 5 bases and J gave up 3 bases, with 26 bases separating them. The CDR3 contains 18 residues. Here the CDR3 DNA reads TGTGCCAGCAGCAGAAATGAGGGATCCCCTAACCGCGACTACGAGCAGTACTTC. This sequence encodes CASSRNEGSPNRDYEQYF.

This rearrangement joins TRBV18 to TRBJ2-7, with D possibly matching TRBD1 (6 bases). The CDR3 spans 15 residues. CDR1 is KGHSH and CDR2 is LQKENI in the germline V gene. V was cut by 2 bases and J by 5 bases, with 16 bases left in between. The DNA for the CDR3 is TGTGCCAGCTCACCAACACAGGGTAATCGTAACGAGCAGTACTTC. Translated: CASSPTQGNRNEQYF.

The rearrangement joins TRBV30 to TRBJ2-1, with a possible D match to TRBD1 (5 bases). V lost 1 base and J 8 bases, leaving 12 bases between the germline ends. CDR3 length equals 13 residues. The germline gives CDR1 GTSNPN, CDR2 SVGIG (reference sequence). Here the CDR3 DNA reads TGTGCCTGGAGTGGGTCAGGGTCCCATGAGCAGTTCTTC. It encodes CAWSGSGSHEQFF.

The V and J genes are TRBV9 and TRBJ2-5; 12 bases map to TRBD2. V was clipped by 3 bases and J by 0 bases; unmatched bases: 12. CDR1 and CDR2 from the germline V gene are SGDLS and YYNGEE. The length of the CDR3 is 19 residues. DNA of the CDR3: TGTGCCAGCAGCGACCCCCGACTAGCGGGAGACAAGTACCAAGAGACCCAGTACTTC. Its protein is CASSDPRLAGDKYQETQYF.

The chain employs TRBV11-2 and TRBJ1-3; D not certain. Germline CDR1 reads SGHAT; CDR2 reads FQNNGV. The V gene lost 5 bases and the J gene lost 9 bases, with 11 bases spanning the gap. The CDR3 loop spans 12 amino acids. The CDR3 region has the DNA TGTGCCAGCAGCCGCTTGGCTGGCACCATATATTTT. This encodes CASSRLAGTIYF.